Sequencing of this TCR beta chain was carried out in a study of cytomegalovirus exposure and HLA in healthy donors. Study results and caveats: In a later analysis, productive TCRs from donors in an Asian-associated ancestry cluster reportedly carried fewer N-insertions than the cohort mean.

In the case of this clone: Its antigen is as yet unknown.

Primers for the PCR totalled 60 Vbeta and 13 Jbeta. Here immunoSEQ multiplex PCR was the method, and the copy in TCRdb shows in-frame clones only, minus some. The sample includes tens of thousands of clones. Sequenced material: PBMCs. This sequence was found in a female donor in good health and CMV-seropositive.

CDR3 sequence reads: CASSETRLALSTDTQYF. CDR3 DNA: TGTGCCAGCAGTGAGACGAGACTAGCGCTAAGCACAGATACGCAGTATTTT. This chain uses TRBV2 with TRBJ2-3; 8 nucleotides align to TRBD2. CDR1 and CDR2 (germline): SNHLY, FYNNEI. The CDR3 length is 17 residues. Trimming at V came to 3 bases and at J to 0 bases, leaving 8 bases not matched to a gene.